This T cell receptor (beta chain) was profiled in a study of control samples from healthy donors and cancer patients. Method: immunoSEQ multiplex PCR; TCRdb's copy keeps in-frame clones and lacks some. The repertoire holds 140,000 or so clones, with approximately 92% as singletons. V shed 1 base and J shed 0 bases, with 9 bases lying between them. The CDR3 sequence is 16 residues long. Germline CDR1 SEHNR, CDR2 FQNEAQ (reference sequence). Sequenced material: blood. The chain combines TRBV7-9 with TRBJ2-2, with D tentatively TRBD1 (6 bases). This clonotype was obtained from a man aged 30-40 years in good health. For the CDR3, the DNA is TGTGCCAGCAGCTTAGTTACAGGGACGAACACCGGGGAGCTGTTTTTT. Amino acids: CASSLVTGTNTGELFF.